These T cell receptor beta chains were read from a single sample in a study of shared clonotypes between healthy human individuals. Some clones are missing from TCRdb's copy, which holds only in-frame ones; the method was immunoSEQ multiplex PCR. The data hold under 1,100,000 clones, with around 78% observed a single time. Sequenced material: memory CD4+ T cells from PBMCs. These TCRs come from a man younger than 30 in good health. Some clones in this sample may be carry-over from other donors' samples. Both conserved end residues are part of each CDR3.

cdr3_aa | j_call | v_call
CASSLRADNEQFF | TRBJ2-1 | TRBV7-3
CASSRGLASHEQYF | TRBJ2-7 | TRBV7-8
CASSYFLGVSTGELFF | TRBJ2-2 | TRBV6-6
CASSSSPTGGTEAFF | TRBJ1-1 | TRBV5-1
CASEGQGTEAFF | TRBJ1-1 | TRBV18
CASSQGQGAREGYTF | TRBJ1-2 | TRBV4-1
CASSFVDRKSEGYTF | TRBJ1-2 | TRBV5-6
CASSLGQEGSPLHF | TRBJ1-6 | TRBV5-4
CASRDFPLDTEAFF | TRBJ1-1 | TRBV19
CASSPLRAVANTGELFF | TRBJ2-2 | TRBV18
CASSQGMDRGQQPQHF | TRBJ1-5 | TRBV4-3
CASSLTSYNEQFF | TRBJ2-1 | TRBV7-2
CASSQGHGYGYTF | TRBJ1-2 | TRBV18
CSVLGGDQKYF | TRBJ2-7 | TRBV29-1
CASKDRRAWETQYF | TRBJ2-5 | TRBV6-1
CASSQDWGRGTEAFF | TRBJ1-1 | TRBV4-2
CATAPGSRGTDTQYF | TRBJ2-3 | TRBV4-3
CASSSDVGDGSYGYTF | TRBJ1-2 | TRBV5-6
CASSHGRRGGGEQYF | TRBJ2-7 | TRBV4-1
CASSSPGQANYGYTF | TRBJ1-2 | TRBV28
CASSLSPRDGSSAFF | TRBJ1-1 | TRBV7-3